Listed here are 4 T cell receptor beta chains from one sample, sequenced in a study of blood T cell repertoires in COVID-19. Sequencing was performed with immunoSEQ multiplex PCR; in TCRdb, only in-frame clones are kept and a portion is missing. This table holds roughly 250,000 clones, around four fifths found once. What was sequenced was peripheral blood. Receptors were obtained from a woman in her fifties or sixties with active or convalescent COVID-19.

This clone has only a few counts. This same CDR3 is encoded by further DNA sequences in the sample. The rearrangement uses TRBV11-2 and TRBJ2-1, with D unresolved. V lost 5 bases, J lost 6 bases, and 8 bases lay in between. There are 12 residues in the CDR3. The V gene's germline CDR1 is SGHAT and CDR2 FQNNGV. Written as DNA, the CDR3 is TGTGCCAGCAGCCTCGCCGGCAATGAGCAGTTCTTC. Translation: CASSLAGNEQFF.

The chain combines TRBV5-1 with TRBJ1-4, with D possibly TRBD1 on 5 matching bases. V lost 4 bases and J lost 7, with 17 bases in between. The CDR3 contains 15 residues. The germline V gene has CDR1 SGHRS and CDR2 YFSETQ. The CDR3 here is CASSPLGGVGEKLFF. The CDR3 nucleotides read TGCGCCAGCAGCCCTCTGGGAGGGGTGGGTGAAAAACTGTTTTTT.

The CDR3 loop reads CASSSDNRNEQFF. Here the CDR3 DNA reads TGTGCCAGCAGCTCGGACAATCGGAATGAGCAGTTCTTC. This chain links TRBV9 with TRBJ2-1; D perhaps matches TRBD1 (5 bases). V was trimmed by 4 bases and J by 7 bases, leaving 12 bases between them. Germline CDR1 and CDR2: SGDLS and YYNGEE. This CDR3 spans 13 amino acids. Full variable domain (outside the CDR3, taken from reference TRBV9 and TRBJ2-1): DSGVTQTPKHLITATGQRVTLRCSPRSGDLSVYWYQQSLDQGLQFLIQYYNGEERAKGNILERFSAQQFPDLHSELNLSSLELGDSALYFCASSSDNRNEQFFGPGTRLTVL.

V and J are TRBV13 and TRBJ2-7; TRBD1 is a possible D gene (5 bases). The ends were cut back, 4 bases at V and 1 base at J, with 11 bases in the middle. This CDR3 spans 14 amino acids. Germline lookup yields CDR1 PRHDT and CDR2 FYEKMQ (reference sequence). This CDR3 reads CASSSGHLSYEQYF. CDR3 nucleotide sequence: TGTGCCAGCAGCTCCGGACACCTGTCCTACGAGCAGTACTTC.